Below, one T cell receptor beta chain is given with its context. The data derive from a study of T cells expressing NK-cell markers. TCRdb reprocessed the 5' RACE reads; each CDR3 protein has one entry and no DNA is given. Its clone listing holds under 600,000 distinct CDR3 sequences. The germline V gene encodes CDR1 MNHEY and CDR2 SVGAGI. The length of the CDR3 is 17 residues. Sequences were obtained from blood T cells: a sorted CD56 or NKG2C T cell subset, CD4+ or CD8+ T cells, or bulk PBMC T cells (not recorded which). This receptor was identified in a woman between 50 and 59 years old in good health. The chain has TRBV6-5 and TRBJ2-1; TCRdb's D call of TRBD2 is untestable without DNA. The CDR3 loop reads CASRPGLAGGPLNEQFF.